This T cell receptor (beta chain) came from a study of CD8 T cells in ankylosing spondylitis. Via MiXCR, TCRdb re-called the 5' RACE reads, giving one row per CDR3 protein. The repertoire includes 350,000 to 400,000 distinct CDR3 sequences, roughly 20% of them detected once, and roughly 13% sits in the top ten. This CDR3 has 15 residues. The V and J ends lost 2 bases and 4 bases respectively, with 15 bases between them. CDR1 is DFQATT, CDR2 SNEGSKA, per germline (reference sequence). The sample holds a few counts of this clonotype. The target antigen is unknown. Study-wide results and caveats: Ankylosing spondylitis blood seemed to carry a telltale TCR beta motif made of under ten highly homologous variants. Both synovial fluid and blood in reactive arthritis had previously been reported to carry some motif variants. As reported, disease-linked clones showed significant enrichment in matched ankylosing spondylitis synovial fluid.

The sequence derives from a male donor with ankylosing spondylitis or in good health (not recorded which). V and J are TRBV20-1 and TRBJ2-1; TRBD2 is a possible D gene (6 bases). Sequencing input: blood, either unsorted or a sorted T cell fraction (not recorded which). In DNA form, the CDR3 reads TGCAGTGCTAGACGGGGACTCGATGATTACAATGAGCAGTTCTTC. Its protein product is CSARRGLDDYNEQFF.